The text below deals with one T cell receptor beta chain. Original data processing: Scientists estimated how many nucleated cells there were by amplifying reference gene primers. Assay used: immunoSEQ multiplex PCR; TCRdb lists only in-frame clones, some missing. Clonal size and the V and J genes are those of that table, whereas D and trimming came from the DNA. Of about 81,000 clones listed, 89% were seen once; the top ten hold about 12%. V was cut by 6 bases and J by 1 base, with 13 bases left in between. The germline V gene encodes CDR1 SGHRS and CDR2 YFSETQ. This CDR3 region has 14 residues. The record originates from a study of blood T cell repertoires in COVID-19. Looking at the study overall: Collection of acute and convalescent COVID-19 samples took place in the United States, Italy and Spain. PBMCs, B-cell-depleted T cells, or T cells provided the cDNA or gDNA that made up the material.

The chain recombines TRBV5-1 with TRBJ2-5; unclear D gene. The sequence was collected from a man aged 65 to 85 with active or convalescent COVID-19. Sequenced: peripheral blood. The CDR3 coding sequence is TGCGCCAGCACCCCGAGTCCCCCCCAAGAGACCCAGTACTTC. It encodes CASTPSPPQETQYF.